This T cell receptor beta chain was obtained from a study of blood T cell repertoires in COVID-19 (dated by TCRdb to 2020 to 2021). Describing the broader study: Samples from collaborators originated in the United States, Italy and Spain and spanned both the acute and convalescent phases of COVID-19. The prospective study material was composed of cDNA or gDNA derived from T cells, B-cell-depleted T cells, or PBMCs. Deeply sampled blood TCRbeta repertoires from subjects exposed to, actively infected with, or recovered from COVID-19 were included in the dataset. The repertoires were released in a freely available public database meant as a resource for research on the immune response to SARS-CoV-2. Samples came from the ongoing ImmuneRACE study (first 160 participants) plus 1,254 subjects from 6 global collaborators. The sample metadata nearly always contained a de-identified subject ID, COVID-19 status, age in years and sex. HLA class I and class II types, where available, came from metadata supplied by the sample provider rather than from assay-based typing. The full study reports these points: The quantity of clinical and demographic metadata differed by source and by participant and was supplied without curation.

TCRbeta CDR3 regions were amplified from genomic DNA using the immunoSEQ Assay, a bias-controlled multiplex PCR. In the authors' own workflow: Within the assay, amplification of reference gene primers was used to estimate how many nucleated cells each sample contained. To quantify the absolute abundance of each unique TCRbeta CDR3 rearrangement, sequence reads were collapsed and filtered. Productive Simpson clonality was computed per sample as the square root of Simpson's diversity index over productive rearrangements. The table was pulled from immuneACCESS by TCRdb, which kept in-frame rearrangements only. Such tables lose some clones; where checked, under half of the loss comes from unresolved V genes, and the rest has no known cause. The V and J calls and the clone size are those of that table, but D and trimming were determined from the DNA. For this sample the table gives more than 300,000 clones, of which around 91% were detected only once. More than 0.85% of the sample belongs to the ten largest clones.

In its sample, this clone was seen a few times. The clone's antigen remains unknown. No base-level quality is on record; no much larger clone is a single base apart. One collaborating source in Seattle enrolled patients during active infection and followed them longitudinally through the course of disease. The collaborating institutions used their own protocols to collect whole blood in K2EDTA tubes. Collaborator samples were shipped for TCRbeta analysis as frozen whole blood, isolated PBMCs, or DNA extracted from either sample type. CDR1 is given as MNHEY and CDR2 as SVGEGT, both from the germline V gene. The CDR3 runs 13 amino acids, cysteine and phenylalanine included. The DNA shown is the 39-base CDR3, in frame from base 1. A distance of 10 bases separates the germline ends of V and J, which lose 4 bases and 4 bases respectively.

Material: peripheral blood. The V gene is TRBV6-2 or TRBV6-3 and the J gene is TRBJ1-1; a confident D gene designation cannot be given. The source is a woman aged 40 to 50 with COVID-19, enrolled during active disease. The DNA sequence reads TGTGCCAGCAGTTCACTTTTCGGCACTGAAGCTTTCTTT. This encodes CASSSLFGTEAFF.